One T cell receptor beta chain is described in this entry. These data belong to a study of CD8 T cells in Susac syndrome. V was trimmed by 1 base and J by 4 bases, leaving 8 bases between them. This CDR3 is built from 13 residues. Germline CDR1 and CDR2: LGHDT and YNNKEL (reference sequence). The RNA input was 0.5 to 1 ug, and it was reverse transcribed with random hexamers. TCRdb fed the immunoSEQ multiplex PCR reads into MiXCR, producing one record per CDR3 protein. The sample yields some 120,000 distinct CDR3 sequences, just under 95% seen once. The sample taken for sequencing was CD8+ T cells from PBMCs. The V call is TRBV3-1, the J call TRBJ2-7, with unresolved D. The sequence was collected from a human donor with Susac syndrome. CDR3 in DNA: TGTGCCAGCAGCCAAGGGTCTACATACGAGCAGTACTTC. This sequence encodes CASSQGSTYEQYF.